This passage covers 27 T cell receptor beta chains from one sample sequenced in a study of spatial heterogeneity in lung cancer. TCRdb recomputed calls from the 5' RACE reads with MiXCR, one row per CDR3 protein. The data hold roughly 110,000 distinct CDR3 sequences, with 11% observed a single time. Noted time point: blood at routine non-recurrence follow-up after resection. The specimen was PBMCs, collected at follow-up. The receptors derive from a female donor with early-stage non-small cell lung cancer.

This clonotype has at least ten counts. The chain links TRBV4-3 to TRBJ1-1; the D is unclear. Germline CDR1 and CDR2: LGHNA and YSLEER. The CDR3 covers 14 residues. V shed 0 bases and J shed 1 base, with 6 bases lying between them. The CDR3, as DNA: TGCGCCAGCAGCCAAGATCTGTGGAACACTGAAGCTTTCTTT. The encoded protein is CASSQDLWNTEAFF.

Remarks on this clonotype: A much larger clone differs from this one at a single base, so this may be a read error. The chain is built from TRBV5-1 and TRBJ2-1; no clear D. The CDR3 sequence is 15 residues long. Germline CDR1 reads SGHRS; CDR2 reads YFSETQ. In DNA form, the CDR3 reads TGCGCCAGCAGCCCCGCTGGCGCCTACTACAATGGGCAGTTCTTC. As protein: CASSPAGAYYNGQFF.

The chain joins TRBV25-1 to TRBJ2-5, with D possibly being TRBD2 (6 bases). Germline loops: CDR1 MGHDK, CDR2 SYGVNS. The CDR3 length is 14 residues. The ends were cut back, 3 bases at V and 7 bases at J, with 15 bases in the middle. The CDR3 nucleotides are TGTGCCAGCAGTGAGTCGGGGACTCTAAGGACCCAGTACTTC. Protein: CASSESGTLRTQYF.

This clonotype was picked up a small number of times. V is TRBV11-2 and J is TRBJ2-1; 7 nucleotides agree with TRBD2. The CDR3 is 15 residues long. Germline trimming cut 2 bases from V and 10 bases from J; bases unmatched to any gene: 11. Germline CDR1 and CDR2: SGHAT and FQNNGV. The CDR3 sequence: CASSLRSTGGREQFF. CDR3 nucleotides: TGTGCCAGCAGCTTACGTTCGACGGGAGGCCGCGAGCAGTTCTTC.

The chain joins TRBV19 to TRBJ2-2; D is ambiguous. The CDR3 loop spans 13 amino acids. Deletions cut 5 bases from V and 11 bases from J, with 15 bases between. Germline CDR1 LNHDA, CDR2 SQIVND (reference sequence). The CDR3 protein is CASSVRLIGELFF. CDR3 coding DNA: TGTGCCAGTAGTGTGCGGCTTATCGGAGAGCTGTTTTTT.

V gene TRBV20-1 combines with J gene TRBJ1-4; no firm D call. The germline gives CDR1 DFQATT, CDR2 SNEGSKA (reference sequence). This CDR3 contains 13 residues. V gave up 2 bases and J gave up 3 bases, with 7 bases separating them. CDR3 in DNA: TGCAGTGCTAGAACCGGAGCTAATGAAAAACTGTTTTTT. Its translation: CSARTGANEKLFF.

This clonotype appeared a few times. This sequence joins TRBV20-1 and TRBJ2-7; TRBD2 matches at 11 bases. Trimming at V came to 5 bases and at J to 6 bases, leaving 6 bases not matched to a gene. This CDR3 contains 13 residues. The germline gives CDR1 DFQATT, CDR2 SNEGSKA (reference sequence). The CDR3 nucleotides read TGCAGTGCTTATCGAGGGACTAGCGGCGAGCAGTACTTC. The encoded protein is CSAYRGTSGEQYF.

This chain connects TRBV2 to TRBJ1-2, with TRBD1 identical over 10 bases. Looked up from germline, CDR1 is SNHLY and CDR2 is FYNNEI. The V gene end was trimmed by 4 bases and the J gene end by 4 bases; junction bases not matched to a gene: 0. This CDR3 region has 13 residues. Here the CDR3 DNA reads TGTGCCAGCAGTGGGACAGGGGGCTATGGCTACACCTTC. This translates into CASSGTGGYGYTF.

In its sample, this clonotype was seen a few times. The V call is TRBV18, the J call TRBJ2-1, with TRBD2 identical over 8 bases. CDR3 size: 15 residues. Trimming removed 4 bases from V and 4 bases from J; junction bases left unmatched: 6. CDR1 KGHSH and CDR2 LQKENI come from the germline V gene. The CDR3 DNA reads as TGTGCCAGCTCACACGGGAGGGCCGGGTACAATGAGCAGTTCTTC. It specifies CASSHGRAGYNEQFF.

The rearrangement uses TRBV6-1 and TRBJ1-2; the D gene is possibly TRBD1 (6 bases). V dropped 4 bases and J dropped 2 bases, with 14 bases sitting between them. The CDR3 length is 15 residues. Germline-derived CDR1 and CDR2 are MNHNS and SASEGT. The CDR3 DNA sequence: TGTGCCAGCAGTGCCCAACAGGGTGGAAACTATGGCTACACCTTC. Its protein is CASSAQQGGNYGYTF.

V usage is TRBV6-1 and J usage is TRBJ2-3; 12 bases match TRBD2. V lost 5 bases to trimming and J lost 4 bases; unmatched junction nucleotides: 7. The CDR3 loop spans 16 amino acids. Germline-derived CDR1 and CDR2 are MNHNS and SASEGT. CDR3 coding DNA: TGTGCCAGCAGTTTCCGACTAGCGGGAGCAGCAGATACGCAGTATTTT. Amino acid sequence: CASSFRLAGAADTQYF.

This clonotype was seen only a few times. The CDR3 DNA is TGTGCCAGTAAAGGGACGGCTAATCTAGCCAAAAACATTCAGTACTTC. This translates into CASKGTANLAKNIQYF. The chain is built from TRBV19 and TRBJ2-4; D may match TRBD1 or TRBD2 (5 bases each). CDR1 is LNHDA and CDR2 is SQIVND in the germline V gene (reference sequence). The germline V and J ends were trimmed by 7 bases and 0 bases, with 16 bases remaining between them. This CDR3 is 16 amino acids long. Full variable domain (outside the CDR3, taken from reference TRBV19 and TRBJ2-4): DGGITQSPKYLFRKEGQNVTLSCEQNLNHDAMYWYRQDPGQGLRLIYYSQIVNDFQKGDIAEGYSVSREKKESFPLTVTSAQKNPTAFYLCASKGTANLAKNIQYFGAGTRLSVL.

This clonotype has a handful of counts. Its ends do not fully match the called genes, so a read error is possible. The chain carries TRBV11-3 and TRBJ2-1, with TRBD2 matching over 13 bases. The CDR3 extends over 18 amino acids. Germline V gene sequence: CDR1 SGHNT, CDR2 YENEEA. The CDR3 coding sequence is TGTGCCAGCAGCTTAGCCGACCAGGGACTAGCGGGGAACAATGAGCGGTTCTTC. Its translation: CASSLADQGLAGNNERFF.

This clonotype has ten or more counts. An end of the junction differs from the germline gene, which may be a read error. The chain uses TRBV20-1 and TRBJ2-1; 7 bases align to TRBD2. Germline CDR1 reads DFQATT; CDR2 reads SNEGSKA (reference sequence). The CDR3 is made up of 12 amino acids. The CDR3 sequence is CGGRYRRNEQFF. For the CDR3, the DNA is TGTGGCGGGAGATATAGGCGCAATGAGCAGTTCTTC.

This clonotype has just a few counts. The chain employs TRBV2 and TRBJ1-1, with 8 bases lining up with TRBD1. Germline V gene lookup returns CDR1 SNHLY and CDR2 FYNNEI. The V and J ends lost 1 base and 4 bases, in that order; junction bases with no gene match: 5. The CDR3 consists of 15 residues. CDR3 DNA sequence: TGTGCCAGCAGTGAAGACGACAGGGGCTTCACTGAAGCTTTCTTT. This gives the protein CASSEDDRGFTEAFF.

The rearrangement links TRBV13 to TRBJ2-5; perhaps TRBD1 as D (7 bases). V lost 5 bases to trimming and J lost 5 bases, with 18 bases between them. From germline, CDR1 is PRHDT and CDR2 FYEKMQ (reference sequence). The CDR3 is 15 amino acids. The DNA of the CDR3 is TGTGCCAGCAGCCACAGGACAGGCGGGGAGGAGACCCAGTACTTC. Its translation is CASSHRTGGEETQYF.

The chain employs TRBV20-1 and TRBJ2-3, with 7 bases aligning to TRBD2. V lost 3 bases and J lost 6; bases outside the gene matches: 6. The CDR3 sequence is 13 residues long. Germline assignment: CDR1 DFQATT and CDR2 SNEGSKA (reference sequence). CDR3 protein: CSASLQGGDTQYF. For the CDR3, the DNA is TGCAGTGCTAGTCTCCAGGGAGGGGATACGCAGTATTTT.

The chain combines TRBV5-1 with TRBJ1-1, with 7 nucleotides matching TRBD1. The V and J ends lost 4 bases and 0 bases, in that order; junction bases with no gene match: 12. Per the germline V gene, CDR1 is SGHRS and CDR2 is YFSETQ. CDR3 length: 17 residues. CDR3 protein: CASSTQTGSSMNTEAFF. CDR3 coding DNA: TGCGCCAGCAGCACCCAGACAGGGTCATCGATGAACACTGAAGCTTTCTTT.

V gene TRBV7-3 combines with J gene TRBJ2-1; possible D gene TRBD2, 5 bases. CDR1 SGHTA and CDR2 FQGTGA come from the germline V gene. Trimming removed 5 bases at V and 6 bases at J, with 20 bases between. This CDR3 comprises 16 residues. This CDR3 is CASSPSLGPPINEQFF. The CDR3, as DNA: TGTGCCAGCAGCCCCTCACTAGGCCCCCCTATCAATGAGCAGTTCTTC.

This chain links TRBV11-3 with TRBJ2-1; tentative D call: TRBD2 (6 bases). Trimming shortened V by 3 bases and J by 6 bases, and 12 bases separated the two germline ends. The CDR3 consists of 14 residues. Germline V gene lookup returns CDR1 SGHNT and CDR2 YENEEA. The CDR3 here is CASSFGGQTNEQFF. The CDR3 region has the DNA TGTGCCAGCAGCTTTGGAGGGCAGACCAATGAGCAGTTCTTC.

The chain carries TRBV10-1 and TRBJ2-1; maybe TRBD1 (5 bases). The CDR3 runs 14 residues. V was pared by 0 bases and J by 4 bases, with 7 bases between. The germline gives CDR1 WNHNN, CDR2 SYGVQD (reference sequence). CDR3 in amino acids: CASSESGPYNEQFF. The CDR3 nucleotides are TGCGCCAGCAGTGAGTCGGGGCCGTACAATGAGCAGTTCTTC.

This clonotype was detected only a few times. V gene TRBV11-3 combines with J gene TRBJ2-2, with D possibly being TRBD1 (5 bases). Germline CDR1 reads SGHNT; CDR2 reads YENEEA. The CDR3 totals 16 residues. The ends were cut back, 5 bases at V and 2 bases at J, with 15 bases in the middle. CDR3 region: CASSPRGVVNTGELFF. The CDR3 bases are TGTGCCAGCAGCCCAAGGGGTGTAGTAAACACCGGGGAGCTGTTTTTT.

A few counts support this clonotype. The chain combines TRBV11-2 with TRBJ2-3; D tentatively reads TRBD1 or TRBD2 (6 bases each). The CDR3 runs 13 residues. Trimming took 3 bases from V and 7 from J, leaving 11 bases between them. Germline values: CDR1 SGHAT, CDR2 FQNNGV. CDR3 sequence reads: CASSLGGGYTQYF. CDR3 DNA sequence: TGTGCCAGCAGCTTGGGGGGCGGATATACGCAGTATTTT.

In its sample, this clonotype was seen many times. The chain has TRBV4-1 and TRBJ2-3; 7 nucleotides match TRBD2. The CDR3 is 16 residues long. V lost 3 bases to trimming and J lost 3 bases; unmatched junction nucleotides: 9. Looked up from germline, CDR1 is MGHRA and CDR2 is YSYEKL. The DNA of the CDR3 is TGCGCCAGCAGCCAGGGACCCGGGACTAAGACAGATACGCAGTATTTT. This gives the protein CASSQGPGTKTDTQYF.

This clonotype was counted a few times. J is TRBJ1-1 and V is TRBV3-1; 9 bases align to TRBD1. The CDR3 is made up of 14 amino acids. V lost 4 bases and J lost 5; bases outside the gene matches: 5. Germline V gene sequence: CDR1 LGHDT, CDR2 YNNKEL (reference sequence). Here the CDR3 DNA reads TGTGCCAGCAGCCCGAGGGACAGGGCAACTGAAGCTTTCTTT. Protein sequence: CASSPRDRATEAFF.

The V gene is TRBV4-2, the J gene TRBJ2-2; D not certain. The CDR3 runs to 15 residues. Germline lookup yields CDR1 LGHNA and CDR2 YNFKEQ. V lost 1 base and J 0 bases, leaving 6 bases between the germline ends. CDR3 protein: CASSQADANTGELFF. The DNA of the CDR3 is TGTGCCAGCAGCCAAGCGGATGCGAACACCGGGGAGCTGTTTTTT.

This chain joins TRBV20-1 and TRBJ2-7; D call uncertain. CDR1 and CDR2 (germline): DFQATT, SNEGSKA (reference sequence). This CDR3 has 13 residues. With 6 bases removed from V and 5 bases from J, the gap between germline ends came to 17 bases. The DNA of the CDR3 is TGCAGTGCCTCAACCGGGTGGACCGACGAGCAGTACGTC. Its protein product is CSASTGWTDEQYV.